This section outlines one T cell receptor beta chain sequence together with its context. These data are taken from a study of blood T cell repertoires in COVID-19. TCRdb keeps only in-frame clones here, not all; method: immunoSEQ multiplex PCR. The sample holds some 150,000 clones, roughly 79% seen once. V lost 0 bases, J lost 5 bases, and 7 bases stayed unmatched. The CDR3 runs 16 residues. Germline V gene sequence: CDR1 SNHLY, CDR2 FYNNEI. This clonotype was sampled from a human donor with acute or convalescent COVID-19. The donor label of this sample is uncertain. The specimen sequenced was peripheral blood. The V call is TRBV2, the J call TRBJ1-5, with TRBD1 matching over 7 bases. CDR3 amino acids: CASSEAGGGGYQPQHF. CDR3 in DNA: TGTGCCAGCAGTGAAGCCGGAGGGGGCGGTTATCAGCCCCAGCATTTT.